This is a list of T cell receptor beta chains from one sample in a study of Ad26.COV2.S vaccination and SARS-CoV-2 variants. Data came from immunoSEQ multiplex PCR; TCRdb stores just in-frame clones and leaves some out. The sample records roughly 400,000 clones, about 90% being singletons. The sequencing used peripheral blood, collected in a trial of Ad26.COV2.S vaccine versus placebo. The receptors shown here come from a person aged 18 to 65 who received the Ad26.COV2.S COVID-19 vaccine or a placebo. The conserved cysteine and the conserved F or W are not part of the CDR3 here.

v_gene	j_gene	CDR3aa
TRBV3-1/TRBV3-2	TRBJ2-3	ASSQFLVWDGDTQY
TRBV5-5	TRBJ2-5	ASSLRGGRETQY
TRBV30	TRBJ2-1	AWSWVDVFSSYNEQF
TRBV12-3/TRBV12-4	TRBJ2-7	ASSLGGSYEQY
TRBV27	TRBJ2-3	ASRRLAGVKDTQY
TRBV19	TRBJ2-3	ASAVRAEVGDTQY
TRBV9	TRBJ2-2	ASSPDGLYTGELF
TRBV7-2	TRBJ2-7	ASSRWMTSGRAYEQY
TRBV12-5	TRBJ2-1	ASGSGRLDKDEQF
TRBV28	TRBJ2-3	ASSLMEADTQY
TRBV11-1	TRBJ2-3	ASSFSAGVSTDTQY
TRBV20-1	TRBJ2-5	SASWAGLQETQY
TRBV2	TRBJ2-2	ASSSDTGELF
TRBV5-1	TRBJ1-1	ASSSRYLNTEAF
TRBV7-2	TRBJ2-2	ASSPQVTGELF
TRBV10-3	TRBJ1-5	ATRVEGLNQPQH
TRBV2	TRBJ1-1	ASSGDRNTEAF
TRBV29-1	TRBJ2-7	SVVLPPYEQY
TRBV6-2/TRBV6-3	TRBJ2-1	ASSGTVLPYNEQF
TRBV7-3	TRBJ2-5	ASSLNGGSGRETQY
TRBV3-1/TRBV3-2	TRBJ1-5	ASSQDSSPGDRGRRYQPQH
TRBV20-1	TRBJ2-1	SASVGQSYNEQF
TRBV28	TRBJ2-6	ATGGFSGANVLT
TRBV6-2/TRBV6-3	TRBJ2-1	ASSYEAGSSYNEQF
TRBV2	TRBJ2-1	ASRTLTGDNEQF
TRBV13	TRBJ2-3	ASSRTDRGRTDTQY
TRBV7-2	TRBJ2-3	ASSLAGTTDTQY
TRBV13	TRBJ2-1	ASSRLAGVSYNEQF
TRBV9	TRBJ2-5	ASSVGRRADKETQY
TRBV29-1	TRBJ2-1	SVVPPLAGVANEQF
TRBV9	TRBJ2-1	ASSGGGDYYNEQF
TRBV5-1	TRBJ1-1	ASSPGPSNTEAF
TRBV30	TRBJ2-7	AWNYLGSYEQY
TRBV15	TRBJ2-7	ATSTWRTYEQY
TRBV28	TRBJ2-3	ASSSYRGLPKADTQY
TRBV5-4	TRBJ1-2	ASSLDLGEIA
TRBV5-1	TRBJ2-7	ASRKRGQDGYEQY
TRBV4-1	TRBJ2-1	ASSQDPVGSYNEQF
TRBV3-1/TRBV3-2	TRBJ2-1	ASSHRVTSGDYNEQF
TRBV10-1	TRBJ2-3	ASFETSGIGDTQY
TRBV6-5	TRBJ2-1	ASSHREHEQF
TRBV29-1	TRBJ2-5	SLNLGVGETQY
TRBV6-2/TRBV6-3	TRBJ2-3	ASSYGTSHWITDTQY
TRBV7-3	TRBJ2-3	ASSHIPSRVQPDTQY
TRBV4-3	TRBJ2-3	ASSQDGAWTSGTSTDTQY
TRBV5-1	TRBJ2-7	ASSPGILGGNYEQY
TRBV7-2	TRBJ2-1	ASSLSVGLSFNEQF
TRBV5-1	TRBJ2-7	ASSLGASGGFEQY
TRBV29-1	TRBJ2-1	SGTSGSLLEQF
TRBV11-1	TRBJ2-5	ASSNREAIQETQY
TRBV6-2/TRBV6-3	TRBJ1-1	ASSKGFRGTEAF
TRBV9	TRBJ1-3	ASSVLGSGNTIY